These 3 T cell receptor beta chains were all obtained from the same sample, sequenced in a study of cytomegalovirus exposure and HLA in healthy donors. Sequencing used immunoSEQ multiplex PCR; TCRdb keeps in-frame clones, though not all of them. The sample lists 120,000 or so clones; around 88% were seen once. Sequenced sample: PBMCs. Receptor source: a man aged 18 to 35 in good health and CMV-seronegative.

The chain links TRBV7-2 to TRBJ2-2; 7 bases map to TRBD2. The length of the CDR3 is 13 residues. J was trimmed by 7 bases and V by 4 bases; bases with no gene match: 3. From germline, CDR1 is SGHTA and CDR2 FQGNSA. In DNA form, the CDR3 reads TGTGCCAGCAGCTGGAGCGGGAACGGGGAGCTGTTTTTT. This gives the protein CASSWSGNGELFF.

The rearrangement joins TRBV7-8 to TRBJ1-3, with D possibly being TRBD1 (5 bases). Trimming took 2 bases from V and 0 from J, leaving 14 bases between them. CDR3 size: 17 residues. Per the germline V gene, CDR1 is SGHVS and CDR2 is FQNEAQ. CDR3: CASSLSRAGGSGNTIYF. The CDR3 region has the DNA TGTGCCAGCAGCTTAAGTCGTGCGGGGGGCTCTGGAAACACCATATATTTT.

The V and J genes are TRBV6-6 and TRBJ1-5; 9 positions agree with TRBD1. The CDR3 length is 16 residues. Trimming cost V 4 bases and J 4 bases; bases outside gene matches: 8. CDR1 and CDR2 (germline): MNHNY, SVGAGI (reference sequence). The chain's CDR3 is CASSSTSGTGNQPQHF. In DNA form, the CDR3 reads TGTGCCAGCAGTTCGACATCGGGGACAGGGAATCAGCCCCAGCATTTT.